These 14 T cell receptor beta chains were all obtained from the same sample, sequenced in a study of vaccination effects on CD4 cells after COVID-19. Sequencing followed a ViraFEST assay step that expanded antigen-specific CD4+ T cells with viral peptide pools. Following an approximately 9-day culture, CD4+ T cells were purified. Everyone in the study got two shots of either the BNT162b2 or mRNA-1273 vaccine. Here immunoSEQ multiplex PCR was the method, and the copy in TCRdb shows in-frame clones only, minus some. The data hold tens of thousands of clones, with about four fifths observed a single time. These receptors have no identified antigens. Here the sequenced sample was CD4+ T cells from PBMCs cultured with SARS-CoV-2 spike peptides, taken after COVID-19 vaccination. The receptor source for this set is a human donor who received a COVID-19 vaccine. Some clones in this sample may be carry-over from other donors' samples.

This clone is judged medium-sized (0.01 to 0.1%). J is TRBJ1-6 and V is TRBV14; unclear D gene. Germline V gene lookup returns CDR1 SGHDN and CDR2 FVKESK. CDR3 size: 12 residues. Deletions cut 5 bases from V and 15 bases from J, with 14 bases between. CDR3 DNA sequence: TGTGCCAGCAGCGGGTACCGGGCCTTCCTCCACTTT. Protein: CASSGYRAFLHF.

The CDR3, as DNA: TGTGCCAGCAGCCCGTCCAGCCGAGGGGCAGATACGCAGTATTTT. Its protein is CASSPSSRGADTQYF. The V and J genes are TRBV11-2 and TRBJ2-3; the D gene could be TRBD1 or TRBD2 (5 bases each). Looked up from germline, CDR1 is SGHAT and CDR2 is FQNNGV. Trimming cost V 5 bases and J 4 bases, with 16 bases left between them. The CDR3 spans 15 residues.

The chain couples TRBV28 to TRBJ2-7; D is undetermined. V lost 0 bases, J lost 9 bases, and 9 bases lay in between. The CDR3 consists of 12 residues. Germline CDR1 MDHEN, CDR2 SYDVKM. As DNA, the CDR3 is TGTGCCAGCAGTTTATGGTCGGGCGCGCAGTACGTC. It translates to CASSLWSGAQYV.

The V call is TRBV5-6, the J call TRBJ2-4; D is unclear. V dropped 2 bases and J dropped 0 bases, with 6 bases sitting between them. The CDR3 is 14 amino acids. Germline V lookup: CDR1 SGHDT, CDR2 YYEEEE. The CDR3 DNA reads TGTGCCAGCAGCTTCGGTATAGCCAAAAACATTCAGTACTTC. It encodes CASSFGIAKNIQYF.

The V call is TRBV5-1, the J call TRBJ2-2; D perhaps matches TRBD1 (5 bases). CDR1 is SGHRS, CDR2 YFSETQ, per germline. The CDR3 length is 14 residues. With 4 bases removed from V and 6 bases from J, the gap between germline ends came to 13 bases. The CDR3, as DNA: TGCGCCAGCAGCCCCCCACAGGTGGCCGGGGAGCTGTTTTTT. This translates into CASSPPQVAGELFF. The variable domain in full, completed from reference TRBV5-1 and TRBJ2-2, reads KAGVTQTPRYLIKTRGQQVTLSCSPISGHRSVSWYQQTPGQGLQFLFEYFSETQRNKGNFPGRFSGRQFSNSRSEMNVSTLELGDSALYLCASSPPQVAGELFFGEGSRLTVL.

There are a few counts of this clone. The rearrangement joins TRBV18 to TRBJ2-1; D not resolved. The CDR3 has 13 residues. V lost 3 bases and J 6 bases, leaving 9 bases between the germline ends. CDR1 and CDR2 from the germline V gene are KGHSH and LQKENI. For the CDR3, the DNA is TGTGCCAGCTCACCCGGAGAGCTCAATGAGCAGTTCTTC. Translating gives CASSPGELNEQFF.

This clone was found a few times. The gene calls are TRBV5-4 and TRBJ2-1; D is undetermined. The CDR3 extends over 16 amino acids. V gave up 0 bases and J gave up 8 bases, with 18 bases separating them. The germline CDR1 and CDR2 sequences are SGHNT and YYREEE (reference sequence). CDR3 loop: CASSLGGDWSRDEQFF. DNA for the CDR3: TGTGCCAGCAGCTTGGGAGGCGACTGGTCTAGGGATGAGCAGTTCTTC.

The V call is TRBV5-1, the J call TRBJ2-7; 7 bases align to TRBD1. CDR1 and CDR2 (germline): SGHRS, YFSETQ. The V gene end was trimmed by 3 bases and the J gene end by 2 bases; junction bases not matched to a gene: 5. The CDR3 spans 14 residues. The CDR3: CASSWGTEAYEQYV. The CDR3 coding sequence is TGCGCCAGCAGCTGGGGGACAGAAGCCTACGAGCAGTACGTC.

This sequence joins TRBV29-1 and TRBJ2-5; weak D call: TRBD1 (5 bases). Germline CDR1 and CDR2: SQVTM and ANQGSEA. The V and J ends lost 5 bases and 4 bases respectively, with 8 bases between them. The CDR3 length is 11 residues. CDR3 bases: TGCAGCGTTCGCAGGGCAGAGACCCAGTACTTC. It translates to CSVRRAETQYF.

V gene TRBV4-1 combines with J gene TRBJ2-3; 12 bases are a match to TRBD2. Germline V lookup: CDR1 MGHRA, CDR2 YSYEKL. After removal of 3 bases from V and 3 bases from J, the junction contained 13 bases not matched to a gene. The CDR3 covers 19 residues. CDR3 region: CASSHKGRLAGAETDTQYF. CDR3 coding DNA: TGCGCCAGCAGCCATAAAGGGAGACTAGCGGGGGCCGAAACAGATACGCAGTATTTT.

V is TRBV27 and J is TRBJ1-6, with a possible D match to TRBD1 (6 bases). Trimming took 3 bases from V and 0 from J, leaving 15 bases between them. Germline V gene lookup returns CDR1 MNHEY and CDR2 SMNVEV (reference sequence). The CDR3 loop spans 18 amino acids. As DNA, the CDR3 is TGTGCCAGCAGTTTCAAGCCGCCGGACAGCTCCTATAATTCACCCCTCCACTTT. Its protein is CASSFKPPDSSYNSPLHF.

This clone came up once. The chain carries TRBV24-1 and TRBJ1-2, with 9 nucleotides matching TRBD1. The V and J ends lost 4 bases and 8 bases, in that order; junction bases with no gene match: 7. Looked up from germline, CDR1 is KGHDR and CDR2 is SFDVKD. CDR3 length: 14 residues. CDR3 sequence reads: CATSEEDRGEGYTF. The CDR3 DNA is TGTGCCACCAGTGAAGAGGACAGGGGAGAAGGCTACACCTTC.

V is TRBV15 and J is TRBJ2-4, with D hard to call. V was cut by 0 bases and J by 6 bases, with 3 bases left in between. Germline CDR1 and CDR2: LNHNV and YYDKDF (reference sequence). The CDR3 is made up of 12 amino acids. In DNA form, the CDR3 reads TGTGCCACCAGCAGAGACGGAAACATTCAGTACTTC. It yields the protein CATSRDGNIQYF.

The V gene is TRBV28, the J gene TRBJ2-1, with 12 positions matching TRBD2. The germline V gene encodes CDR1 MDHEN and CDR2 SYDVKM. The CDR3 extends over 16 amino acids. V lost 4 bases to trimming and J lost 3 bases; unmatched junction nucleotides: 4. As DNA, the CDR3 is TGTGCCAGCAGTTCACGACTAGCGGGAGTCTACAATGAGCAGTTCTTC. This sequence encodes CASSSRLAGVYNEQFF.